Here is one T cell receptor beta chain with its context. CDR1 and CDR2 from the germline V gene are WNHNN and SYGVQD (reference sequence). Germline trimming cut 5 bases from V and 7 bases from J; bases unmatched to any gene: 4. The CDR3 sequence is 15 residues long. This entry comes from a study of blood T cell repertoires in COVID-19. Whole-study context: Acute-phase and convalescent COVID-19 samples originated in the United States, Italy and Spain.

In the source study's methods: Reference gene primer amplification gave nucleated cell count estimates. The protocol was immunoSEQ multiplex PCR, while the TCRdb copy is restricted to in-frame clones and leaves out a portion. The V and J calls and clone size come from that table; D and trimming were worked out from the DNA. This table has fewer than 130,000 clones, 76% appearing once. V is TRBV10-1 and J is TRBJ2-1; 14 nucleotides agree with TRBD2. Sequencing used peripheral blood. The origin of this receptor is a woman aged 80 or over with acute or convalescent COVID-19. The DNA of the CDR3 is TGCGCCAGCAGTCAGACTAGCGGGGGGGCTAATGAGCAGTTCTTC. This codes for CASSQTSGGANEQFF.